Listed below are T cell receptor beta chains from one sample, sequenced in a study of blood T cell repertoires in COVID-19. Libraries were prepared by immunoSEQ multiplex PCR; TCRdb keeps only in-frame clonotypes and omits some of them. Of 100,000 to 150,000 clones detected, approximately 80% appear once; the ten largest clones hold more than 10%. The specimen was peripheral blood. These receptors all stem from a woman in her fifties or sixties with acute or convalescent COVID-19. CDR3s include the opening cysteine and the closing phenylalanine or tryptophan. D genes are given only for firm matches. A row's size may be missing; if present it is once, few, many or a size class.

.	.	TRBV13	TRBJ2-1	TGTGCCAGCACCGTCTATGGTCTTTACAATGAGCAGTTCTTC	CASTVYGLYNEQFF
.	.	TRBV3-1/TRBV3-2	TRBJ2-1	TGTGCCAGCAGCCAAGTAACGGCAGGGGACGCCAATGAGCAGTTCTTC	CASSQVTAGDANEQFF
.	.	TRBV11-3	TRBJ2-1	TGTGCCAGCGGTGGGGGGAGTGGTGAGCAGTTCTTC	CASGGGSGEQFF
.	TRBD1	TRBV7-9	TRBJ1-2	TGTGCCAGCAGCCTAGGACAGGGGGCTGACTATGGCTACACCTTC	CASSLGQGADYGYTF
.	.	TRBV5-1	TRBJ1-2	TGCGCCAGCAGCCAGGATCATGGCTACACCTTC	CASSQDHGYTF
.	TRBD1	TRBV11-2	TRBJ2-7	TGTGCCAGCAGCCCAGCCGGGACAGGGTCCCCCGGCTACGAGCAGTACTTC	CASSPAGTGSPGYEQYF
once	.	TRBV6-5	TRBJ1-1	TGTGCCAGCACCGCTTTGACAGGGAACACTGAAGCTTTCTTT	CASTALTGNTEAFF
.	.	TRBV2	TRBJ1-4	TGTGCCAGCAGTGAAGCGGGATGGGAGGCAACTAATGAAAAACTGTTTTTT	CASSEAGWEATNEKLFF
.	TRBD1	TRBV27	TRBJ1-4	TGTGCCAGCAGTTTCTCATCCGGGACAGTAAATGAAAAACTGTTTTTT	CASSFSSGTVNEKLFF
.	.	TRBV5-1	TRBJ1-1	TGCGCCAGCAAATACGACGTCAGGACAAACACTGAAGCTTTCTTT	CASKYDVRTNTEAFF
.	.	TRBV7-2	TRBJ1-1	TGTGCCAGCAGCTTAGCTAGGGGGATAAGTGGCACTGAAGCTTTCTTT	CASSLARGISGTEAFF
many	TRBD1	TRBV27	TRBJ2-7	TGTGCCAGCAGTTTGAGGGGGCCCACCTACGAGCAGTACTTC	CASSLRGPTYEQYF
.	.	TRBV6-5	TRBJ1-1	TGTGCCAGCAGTTCCATACAGGAGAACACTGAAGCTTTCTTT	CASSSIQENTEAFF
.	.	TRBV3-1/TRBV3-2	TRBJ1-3	TGTGCCAGCAGCCAAGAGCCAGGGGCGAGGAACGGAAACACCATATATTTT	CASSQEPGARNGNTIYF
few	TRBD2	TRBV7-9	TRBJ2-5	TGTGCCAGCAGCACGGGACTAGCTCAAGAGACCCAGTACTTC	CASSTGLAQETQYF
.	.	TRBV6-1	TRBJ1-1	TGTGCCAGCAGTGAAGATGGCAGGGTCACTGAAGCTTTCTTT	CASSEDGRVTEAFF
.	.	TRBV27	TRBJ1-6	TGTGCCTCTAAGGGCGGGTACGATTCACCCCTCCACTTT	CASKGGYDSPLHF
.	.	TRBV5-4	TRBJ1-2	TGTGCCAGCAGCCCTGGGGACTCCCCGGTGGGCTACACCTTC	CASSPGDSPVGYTF
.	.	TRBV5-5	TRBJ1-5	TGTGCCAGCAGCTTGGGTCTGGCAGGGCATCAGCCCCAGCATTTT	CASSLGLAGHQPQHF
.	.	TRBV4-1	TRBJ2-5	TGCGCCAGCAGCCAACCCCGGGGAGAGACCCAGTACTTC	CASSQPRGETQYF
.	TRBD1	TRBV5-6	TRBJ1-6	TGTGCCAGCAGCTACGACAGGGTGGGGCCCCTCCACTTT	CASSYDRVGPLHF
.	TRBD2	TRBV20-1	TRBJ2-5	TGCAGTGCTAGTGAACTAGCGGGGGCCCAAGAGACCCAGTACTTC	CSASELAGAQETQYF
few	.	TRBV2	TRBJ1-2	TGTGCCAGCAGTCAGACAGGTTCTCCTTATGGCTACACCTTC	CASSQTGSPYGYTF
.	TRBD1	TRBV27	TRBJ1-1	TGTGCCAGCAGTTTTGGGACAGGGGCTGAAGCTTTCTTT	CASSFGTGAEAFF
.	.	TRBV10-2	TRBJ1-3	TGCGCCAGCAGTGAACAGGGCGGAAACACCATATATTTT	CASSEQGGNTIYF
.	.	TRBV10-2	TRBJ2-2	TGCGCCAGCACCATGGGGGGGAACACCGGGGAGCTGTTTTTT	CASTMGGNTGELFF
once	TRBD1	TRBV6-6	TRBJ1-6	TGTGCCAGCACCGATCGGACAGGGACGAATTCACCCCTCCACTTT	CASTDRTGTNSPLHF
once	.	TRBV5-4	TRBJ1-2	TGTGCCAGCAGCTTGGGAGGAGGTGGTAACTATGGCTACACCTTC	CASSLGGGGNYGYTF
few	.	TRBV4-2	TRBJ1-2	TGTGCCAGCAGCCAAGTTACGGAAGGGGGTCGTGGCTACACCTTC	CASSQVTEGGRGYTF
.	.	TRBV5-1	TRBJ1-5	TGCGCCAGCAGCCCCGGGGGGGCCGATCAGCCCCAGCATTTT	CASSPGGADQPQHF
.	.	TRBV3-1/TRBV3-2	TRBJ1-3	TGTGCCAGCAGCCAAACGGAGGGAGCTGGAAACACCATATATTTT	CASSQTEGAGNTIYF
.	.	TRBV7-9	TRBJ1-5	TGTGCCAGCAGCTCGCAGGGTGATCAGCCCCAGCATTTT	CASSSQGDQPQHF
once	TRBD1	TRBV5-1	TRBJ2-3	TGCGCCAGCAGCCAGGGGACAGGCGGCGGAGTAGGTACGCAGTATTTT	CASSQGTGGGVGTQYF
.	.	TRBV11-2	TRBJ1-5	TGTGCCAGCAGCACGTCGACTGGCAATCAGCCCCAGCATTTT	CASSTSTGNQPQHF
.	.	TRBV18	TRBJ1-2	TGTGCCAGCTCACCAACGGCAGGGCGTAACTATGGCTACACCTTC	CASSPTAGRNYGYTF
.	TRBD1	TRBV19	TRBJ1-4	TGTGCCAGTAGAGACAGGGTTGCAACTAATGAAAAACTGTTTTTT	CASRDRVATNEKLFF
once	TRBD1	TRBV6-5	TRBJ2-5	TGTGCCAGCAGTTACGGGGGACAGGGCGGCGAGACCCAGTACTTC	CASSYGGQGGETQYF
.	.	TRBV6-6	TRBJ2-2	TGTGCCAGCAGTACAGTTAACCCGAACACCGGGGAGCTGTTTTTT	CASSTVNPNTGELFF
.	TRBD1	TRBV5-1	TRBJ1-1	TGCGCCAGCAGCCTGATGCTAGGGGGCGACGCTGAAGCTTTCTTT	CASSLMLGGDAEAFF
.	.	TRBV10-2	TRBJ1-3	TGCGCCAGCAGCGCCACTCAAGGAAACACCATATATTTT	CASSATQGNTIYF
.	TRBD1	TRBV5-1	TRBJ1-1	TGCGCCAGCAGCTTCCGATCGACAGGGGACCTTCTGAACACTGAAGCTTTCTTT	CASSFRSTGDLLNTEAFF
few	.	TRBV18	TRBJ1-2	TGTGCCAGCTCATGGGGGGTGCAGGACTATGGCTACACCTTC	CASSWGVQDYGYTF
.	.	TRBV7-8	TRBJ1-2	TGTGCCAGCAGCCCACCCCTGGGGGTTCGGGAGGGCTACACCTTC	CASSPPLGVREGYTF
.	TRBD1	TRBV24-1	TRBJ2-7	TGTGCCACCAGTGATTCTGGACAGGGCCTATACGAGCAGTACTTC	CATSDSGQGLYEQYF
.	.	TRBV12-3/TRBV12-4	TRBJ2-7	TGTGCCAGCAGCCGGGGAGTCCCAGAGCAGTACTTC	CASSRGVPEQYF
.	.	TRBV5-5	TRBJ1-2	TGTGCCAGCAGCCCTCCCGGGAGCGATCGGTATGGCTACACCTTC	CASSPPGSDRYGYTF
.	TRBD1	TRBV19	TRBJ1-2	TGTGCCAGCAGCTGGGACAGGGATGGCTACACCTTC	CASSWDRDGYTF
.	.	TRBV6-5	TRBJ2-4	TGTGCCAGCTTACAATGGAGTACCAAAAACATTCAGTACTTC	CASLQWSTKNIQYF
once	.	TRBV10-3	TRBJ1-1	TGTGCCATCAGCCCCGGGTTAGGCATGAACACTGAAGCTTTCTTT	CAISPGLGMNTEAFF
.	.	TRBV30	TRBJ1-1	TGTGCCTGGAGTGTGGGGGCAGCCTACACTGAAGCTTTCTTT	CAWSVGAAYTEAFF
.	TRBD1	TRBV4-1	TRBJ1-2	TGCGCCAGCAGCCTCAGGGGGGTGAATGGCTACACCTTC	CASSLRGVNGYTF
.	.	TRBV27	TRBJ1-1	TGTGCCAACCCGACCGACAGCCCGAACACTGAAGCTTTCTTT	CANPTDSPNTEAFF
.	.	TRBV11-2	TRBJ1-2	TGTGCCAGCAGCCCGGTGAGCCAAAAGTATGGCTACACCTTC	CASSPVSQKYGYTF
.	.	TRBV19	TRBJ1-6	TGTGCCAGTAGGGGCCGTAATTCACCCCTCCACTTT	CASRGRNSPLHF
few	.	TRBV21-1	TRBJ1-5	TGTGCCAGCAGCAAAGAGTCGGGGGGGCGGGGAAATCAGCCCCAGCATTTT	CASSKESGGRGNQPQHF
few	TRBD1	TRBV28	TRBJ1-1	TGTGCCAGCAGTACGACAGGGGGTGGGCCTGAAGCTTTCTTT	CASSTTGGGPEAFF
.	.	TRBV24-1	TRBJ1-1	TGTGCCACCAGGTACGAGAGCCACACTGAAGCTTTCTTT	CATRYESHTEAFF
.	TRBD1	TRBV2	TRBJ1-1	TGTGCCAGACACGGACAGGACACTGAAGCTTTCTTT	CARHGQDTEAFF
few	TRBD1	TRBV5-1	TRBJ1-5	TGCGCCAGCAGCCTGGGACAGCCTAATCAGCCCCAGCATTTT	CASSLGQPNQPQHF